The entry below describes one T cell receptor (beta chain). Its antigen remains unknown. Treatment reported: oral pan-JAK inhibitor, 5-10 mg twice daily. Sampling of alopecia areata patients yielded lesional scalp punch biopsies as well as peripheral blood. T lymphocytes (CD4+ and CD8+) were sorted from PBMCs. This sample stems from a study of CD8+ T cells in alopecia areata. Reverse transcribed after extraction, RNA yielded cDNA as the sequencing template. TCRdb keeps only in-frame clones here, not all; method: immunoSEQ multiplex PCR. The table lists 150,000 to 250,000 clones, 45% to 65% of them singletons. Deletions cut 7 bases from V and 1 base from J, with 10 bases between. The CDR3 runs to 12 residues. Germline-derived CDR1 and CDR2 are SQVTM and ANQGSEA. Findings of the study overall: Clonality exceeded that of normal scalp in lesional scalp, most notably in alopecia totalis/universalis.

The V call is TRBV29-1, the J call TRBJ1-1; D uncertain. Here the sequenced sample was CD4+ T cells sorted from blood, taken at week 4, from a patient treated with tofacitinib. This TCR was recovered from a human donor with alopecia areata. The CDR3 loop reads CSAGHSNTEAFF. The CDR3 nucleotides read TGCAGCGCCGGGCACTCGAACACTGAAGCTTTCTTT.